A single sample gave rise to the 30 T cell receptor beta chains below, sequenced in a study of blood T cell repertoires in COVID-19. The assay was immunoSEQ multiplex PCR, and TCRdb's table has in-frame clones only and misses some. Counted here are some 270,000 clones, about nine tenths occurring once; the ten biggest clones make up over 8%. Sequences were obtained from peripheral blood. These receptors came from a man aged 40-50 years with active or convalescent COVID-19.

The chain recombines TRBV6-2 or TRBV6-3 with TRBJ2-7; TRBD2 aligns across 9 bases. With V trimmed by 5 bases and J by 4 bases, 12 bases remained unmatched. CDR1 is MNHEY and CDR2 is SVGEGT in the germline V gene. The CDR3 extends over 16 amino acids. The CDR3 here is CASSPPRGRAIYEQYF. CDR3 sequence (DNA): TGTGCCAGCAGTCCCCCGCGCGGGAGGGCCATTTACGAGCAGTACTTC.

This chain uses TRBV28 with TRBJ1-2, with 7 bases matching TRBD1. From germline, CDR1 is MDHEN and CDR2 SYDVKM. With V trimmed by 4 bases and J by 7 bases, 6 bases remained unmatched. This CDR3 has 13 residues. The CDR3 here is CASSSTQGGGYTF. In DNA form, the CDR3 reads TGTGCCAGCAGTTCGACCCAGGGGGGTGGCTACACCTTC.

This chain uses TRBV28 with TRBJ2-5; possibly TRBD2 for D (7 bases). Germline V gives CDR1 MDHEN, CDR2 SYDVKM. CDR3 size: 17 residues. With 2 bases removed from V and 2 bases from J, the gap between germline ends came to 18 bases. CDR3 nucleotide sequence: TGTGCCAGCAGTTTAGGTGGGGGGCAGGGAGGGCAAGAGACCCAGTACTTC. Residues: CASSLGGGQGGQETQYF.

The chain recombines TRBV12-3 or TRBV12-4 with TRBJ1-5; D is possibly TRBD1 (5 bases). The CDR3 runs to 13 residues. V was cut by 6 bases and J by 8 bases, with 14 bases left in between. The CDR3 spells CASSQQVEKPQHF. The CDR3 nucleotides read TGTGCCAGCAGCCAACAGGTTGAAAAGCCCCAGCATTTT.

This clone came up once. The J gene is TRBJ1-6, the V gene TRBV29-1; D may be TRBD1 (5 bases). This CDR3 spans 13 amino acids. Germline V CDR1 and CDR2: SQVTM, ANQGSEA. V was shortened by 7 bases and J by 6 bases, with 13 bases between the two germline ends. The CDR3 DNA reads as TGCAGCGCTGTTCAGGGATTTAATTCACCCCTCCACTTT. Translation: CSAVQGFNSPLHF.

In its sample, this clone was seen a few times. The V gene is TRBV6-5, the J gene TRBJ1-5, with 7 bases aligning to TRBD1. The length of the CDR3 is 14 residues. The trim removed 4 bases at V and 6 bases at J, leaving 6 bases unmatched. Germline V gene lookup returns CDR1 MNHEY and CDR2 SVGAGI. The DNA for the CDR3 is TGTGCCAGCAGTTCTTCCAGGGGGAGTCAGCCCCAGCATTTT. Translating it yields CASSSSRGSQPQHF.

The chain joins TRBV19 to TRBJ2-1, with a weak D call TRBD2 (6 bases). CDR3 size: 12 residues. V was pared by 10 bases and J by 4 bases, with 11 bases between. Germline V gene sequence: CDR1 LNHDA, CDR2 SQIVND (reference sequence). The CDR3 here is CATKLAYNEQFF. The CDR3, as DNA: TGTGCCACGAAGCTAGCGTACAATGAGCAGTTCTTC.

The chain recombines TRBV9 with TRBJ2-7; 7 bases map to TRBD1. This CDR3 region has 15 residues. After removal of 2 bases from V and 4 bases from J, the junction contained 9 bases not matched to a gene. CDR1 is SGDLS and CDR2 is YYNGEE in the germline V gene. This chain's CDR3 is CASSVTGTDSYEQYF. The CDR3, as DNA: TGTGCCAGCAGCGTGACCGGGACAGACTCTTACGAGCAGTACTTC.

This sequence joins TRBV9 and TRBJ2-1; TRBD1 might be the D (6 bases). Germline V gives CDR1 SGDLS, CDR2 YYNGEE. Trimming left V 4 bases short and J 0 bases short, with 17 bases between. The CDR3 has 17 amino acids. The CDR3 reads CASSPNVGAGSYNEQFF. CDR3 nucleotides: TGTGCCAGCAGCCCGAATGTGGGGGCGGGCTCCTACAATGAGCAGTTCTTC.

The CDR3 spells CASSLDSGANEQFF. The CDR3 bases are TGTGCCAGCAGCTTAGATTCAGGGGCCAATGAGCAGTTCTTC. V gene TRBV7-9 combines with J gene TRBJ2-1, with a possible D match to TRBD1 (6 bases). Trimming took off 1 base at V and 6 bases at J, with 10 bases between the two ends. CDR3 length equals 14 residues. Germline values: CDR1 SEHNR, CDR2 FQNEAQ (reference sequence).

CDR3 residues: CASSLPGVSGNTIYF. DNA for the CDR3: TGTGCCAGCAGCTTGCCGGGGGTTTCTGGAAACACCATATATTTT. V usage is TRBV13 and J usage is TRBJ1-3; D is perhaps TRBD1 (5 bases). The germline CDR1 and CDR2 sequences are PRHDT and FYEKMQ (reference sequence). There are 15 residues in the CDR3. V shed 3 bases and J shed 1 base, with 10 bases lying between them.

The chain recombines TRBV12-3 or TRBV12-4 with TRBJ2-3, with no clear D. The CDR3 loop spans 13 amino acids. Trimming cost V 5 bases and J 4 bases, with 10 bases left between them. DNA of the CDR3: TGTGCCAGCAGTCACACCCATGCAGATACGCAGTATTTT. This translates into CASSHTHADTQYF.

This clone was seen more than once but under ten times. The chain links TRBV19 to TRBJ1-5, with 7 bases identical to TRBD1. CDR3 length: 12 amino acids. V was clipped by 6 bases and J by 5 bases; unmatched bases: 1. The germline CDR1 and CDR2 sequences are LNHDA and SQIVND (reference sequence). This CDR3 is CASSQGDQPQHF. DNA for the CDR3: TGTGCCAGTAGCCAGGGGGATCAGCCCCAGCATTTT.

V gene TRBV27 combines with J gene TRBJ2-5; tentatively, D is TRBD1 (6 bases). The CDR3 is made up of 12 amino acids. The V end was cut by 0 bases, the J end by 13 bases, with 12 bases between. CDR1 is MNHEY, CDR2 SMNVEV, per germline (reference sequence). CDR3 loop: CASSLSGTPLYF. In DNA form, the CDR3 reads TGTGCCAGCAGTTTATCGGGGACACCCCTGTACTTC.

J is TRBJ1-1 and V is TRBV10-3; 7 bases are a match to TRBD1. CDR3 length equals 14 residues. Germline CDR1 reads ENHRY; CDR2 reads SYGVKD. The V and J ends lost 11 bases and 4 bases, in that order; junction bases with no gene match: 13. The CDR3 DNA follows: TGTGCCTCCACCCAGGGGGGTGGGGGCACTGAAGCTTTCTTT. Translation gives CASTQGGGGTEAFF.

The DNA for the CDR3 is TGTGCCAGCAATCCCGGGACAGGGGGATTGGGTCAGCCCCAGCATTTT. Translated: CASNPGTGGLGQPQHF. This chain connects TRBV5-5 to TRBJ1-5; TRBD1 aligns across 11 bases. CDR1 is SGHKS, CDR2 YYEKEE, per germline (reference sequence). The CDR3 spans 16 residues. Unmatched junction bases numbered 11, after V lost 6 bases and J lost 6 bases.

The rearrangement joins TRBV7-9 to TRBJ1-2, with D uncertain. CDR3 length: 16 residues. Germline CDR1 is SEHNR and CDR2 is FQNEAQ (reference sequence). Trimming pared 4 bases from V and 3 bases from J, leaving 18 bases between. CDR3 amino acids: CASSSSSSGSDYGYTF. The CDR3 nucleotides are TGTGCCAGCAGCTCGAGCTCTTCGGGATCTGACTATGGCTACACCTTC.

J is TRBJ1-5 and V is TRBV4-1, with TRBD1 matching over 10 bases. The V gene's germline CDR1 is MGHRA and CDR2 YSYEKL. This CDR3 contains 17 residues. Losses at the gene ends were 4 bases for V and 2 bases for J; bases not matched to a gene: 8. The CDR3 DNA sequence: TGCGCCAGCAGCCGGAGAGGACAGGGGGTTGGCAATCAGCCCCAGCATTTT. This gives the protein CASSRRGQGVGNQPQHF.

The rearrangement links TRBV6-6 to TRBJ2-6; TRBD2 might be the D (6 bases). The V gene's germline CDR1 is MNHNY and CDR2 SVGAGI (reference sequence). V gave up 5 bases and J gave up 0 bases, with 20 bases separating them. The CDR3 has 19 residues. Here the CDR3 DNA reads TGTGCCAGCAGTCCGCGTTGGGGGGATGGCGGCTCTGGGGCCAACGTCCTGACTTTC. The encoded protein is CASSPRWGDGGSGANVLTF.

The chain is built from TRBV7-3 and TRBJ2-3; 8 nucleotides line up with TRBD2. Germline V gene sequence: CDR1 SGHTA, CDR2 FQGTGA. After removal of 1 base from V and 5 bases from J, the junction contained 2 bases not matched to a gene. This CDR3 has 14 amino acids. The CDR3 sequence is CASSLSRGGDTQYF. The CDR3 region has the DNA TGTGCCAGCAGCTTAAGTCGGGGGGGAGATACGCAGTATTTT.

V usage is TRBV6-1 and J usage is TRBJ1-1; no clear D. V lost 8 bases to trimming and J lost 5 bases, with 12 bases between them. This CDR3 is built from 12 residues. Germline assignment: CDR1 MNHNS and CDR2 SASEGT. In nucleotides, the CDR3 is TGTGCCAGCGGCGAGGAGGGTACTGAAGCTTTCTTT. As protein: CASGEEGTEAFF.

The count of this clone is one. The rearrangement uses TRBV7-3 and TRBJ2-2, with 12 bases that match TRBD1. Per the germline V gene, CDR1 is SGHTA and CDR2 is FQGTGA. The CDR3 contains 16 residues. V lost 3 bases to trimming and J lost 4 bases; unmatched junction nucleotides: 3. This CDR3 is CASSLGQGASTGELFF. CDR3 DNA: TGTGCCAGCAGCTTGGGACAGGGGGCGAGCACCGGGGAGCTGTTTTTT.

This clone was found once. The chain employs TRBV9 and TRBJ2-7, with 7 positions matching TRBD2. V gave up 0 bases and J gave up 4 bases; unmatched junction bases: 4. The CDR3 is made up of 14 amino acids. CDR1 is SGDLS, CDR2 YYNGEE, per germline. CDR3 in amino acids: CASSVDPSGYEQYF. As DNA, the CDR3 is TGTGCCAGCAGCGTAGACCCTAGCGGTTACGAGCAGTACTTC.

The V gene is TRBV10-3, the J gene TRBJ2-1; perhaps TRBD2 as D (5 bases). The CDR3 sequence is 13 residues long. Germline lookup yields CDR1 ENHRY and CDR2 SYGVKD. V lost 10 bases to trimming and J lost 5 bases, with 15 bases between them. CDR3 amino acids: CATHGRGNNEQFF. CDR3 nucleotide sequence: TGTGCCACCCACGGCCGGGGAAACAATGAGCAGTTCTTC.

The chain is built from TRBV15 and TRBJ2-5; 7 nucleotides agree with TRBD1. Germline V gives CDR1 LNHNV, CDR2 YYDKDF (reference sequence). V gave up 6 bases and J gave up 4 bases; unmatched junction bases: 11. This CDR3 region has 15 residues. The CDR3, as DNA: TGTGCCACCAGGGGACCGACAGGGAAGGGAGAGACCCAGTACTTC. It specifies CATRGPTGKGETQYF.

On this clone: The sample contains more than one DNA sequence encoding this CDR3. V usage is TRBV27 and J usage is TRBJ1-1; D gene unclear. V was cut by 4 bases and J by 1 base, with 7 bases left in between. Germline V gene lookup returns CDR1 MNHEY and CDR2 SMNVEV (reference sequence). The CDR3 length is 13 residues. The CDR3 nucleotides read TGTGCCAGCAGTTCCACGGGGAACACTGAAGCTTTCTTT. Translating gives CASSSTGNTEAFF.

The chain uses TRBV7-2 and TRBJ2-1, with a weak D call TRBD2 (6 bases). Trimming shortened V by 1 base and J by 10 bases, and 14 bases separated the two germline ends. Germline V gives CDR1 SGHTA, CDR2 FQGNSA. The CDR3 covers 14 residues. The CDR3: CASSLVVRAGEQFF. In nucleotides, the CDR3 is TGTGCCAGCAGCTTAGTAGTCAGGGCGGGGGAGCAGTTCTTC.

The CDR3: CASSQDSAAANTEAFF. For the CDR3, the DNA is TGTGCCAGCAGCCAAGATAGTGCGGCGGCGAACACTGAAGCTTTCTTT. V and J are TRBV3-1 (or the pseudogene TRBV3-2) and TRBJ1-1; D is unclear. V lost 0 bases, J lost 1 base, and 12 bases lay in between. The CDR3 covers 16 residues. CDR1 is LGHDT, CDR2 YNNKEL, per germline (reference sequence).

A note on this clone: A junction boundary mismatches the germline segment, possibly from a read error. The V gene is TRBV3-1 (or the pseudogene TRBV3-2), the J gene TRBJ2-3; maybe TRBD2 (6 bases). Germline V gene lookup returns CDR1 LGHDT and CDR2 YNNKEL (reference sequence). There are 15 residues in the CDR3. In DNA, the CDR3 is TGTGCCAGCAGCAAAGAAGCGGGTCTGGCAGATACGCAGTATTTT. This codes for CASSKEAGLADTQYF.

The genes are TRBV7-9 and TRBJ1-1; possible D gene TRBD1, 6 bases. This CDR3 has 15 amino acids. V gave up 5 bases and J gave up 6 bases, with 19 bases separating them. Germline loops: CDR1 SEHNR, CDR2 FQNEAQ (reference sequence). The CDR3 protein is CASSPFDRGSPEAFF. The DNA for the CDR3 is TGTGCCAGCAGCCCATTTGATAGGGGGAGCCCTGAAGCTTTCTTT.